This T cell receptor beta chain originates from a study of blood T cell repertoires in COVID-19. Looking at the study overall: COVID-19 samples, acute and convalescent, were from the United States, Italy and Spain. Sample material is recorded as cDNA or gDNA derived from T cells, B-cell-depleted T cells, or PBMCs.

The participants were between about 18 and 89 years old and came from about two dozen US areas. Participants had their cohort set by participant-reported clinical history. Sequencing was performed with immunoSEQ multiplex PCR; in TCRdb, only in-frame clones are kept and a portion is missing. Among roughly 300,000 clones, roughly nine tenths were seen once, and the ten largest hold under 6.5%. Sequenced input: PBMCs or T cells enriched from blood (not recorded which). This sequence was found in a woman in her 30s who had recovered from COVID-19.

Written as DNA, the CDR3 is TGTGCCAGCAGTTGGGGACAGGAGAGCTCCTACAATGAGCAGTTCTTC. This sequence encodes CASSWGQESSYNEQFF. The chain couples TRBV6-6 to TRBJ2-1; TRBD1 aligns across 8 bases. The CDR3 length is 16 residues. The germline CDR1 and CDR2 sequences are MNHNY and SVGAGI (reference sequence). After removal of 4 bases from V and 0 bases from J, the junction contained 5 bases not matched to a gene.